Listed below are T cell receptor beta chains from one sample, sequenced in a study of blood T cell repertoires in COVID-19. TCRdb's copy holds only in-frame clones and misses some; the assay was immunoSEQ multiplex PCR. The table has fewer than 250,000 clones, 70% to 90% seen once. Sequenced input: peripheral blood. Receptors were obtained from a man aged 40-50 years with acute or convalescent COVID-19. The CDR3 runs from the conserved cysteine through the conserved F or W.

len: 16; v_gene: TRBV7-6; CDR3aa: CASSLVEAGGLETQYF
len: 15; v_gene: TRBV7-8; CDR3aa: CASSLFDGPTYEQYF
len: 14; v_gene: TRBV7-7; CDR3aa: CASSLALAPGEQFF
len: 14; v_gene: TRBV2; CDR3aa: CASMGVSSYNEQFF
len: 13; v_gene: TRBV6-5; CDR3aa: CASNRQGGSEAFF
len: 15; v_gene: TRBV7-3; CDR3aa: CASSLPSGRTYEQYF
len: 16; v_gene: TRBV24-1; CDR3aa: CATSEAGTGGNTEAFF
len: 18; v_gene: TRBV27; CDR3aa: CASSPIPQREGAQETQYF
len: 15; v_gene: TRBV14; CDR3aa: CASSQFLAGAGEQFF
len: 13; v_gene: TRBV5-1; CDR3aa: CASSLELVYEQYF
len: 13; v_gene: TRBV19; CDR3aa: CASSIVLLETIYF
len: 15; v_gene: TRBV5-1; CDR3aa: CASSVGDSPNYGYTF
len: 15; v_gene: TRBV2; CDR3aa: CASSWRMSGVQPQHF
len: 11; v_gene: TRBV29-1; CDR3aa: CSVQIAGELFF
len: 12; v_gene: TRBV5-1; CDR3aa: CASSLSREEQFF
len: 17; v_gene: TRBV19; CDR3aa: CASSPRTSGALGETQYF
len: 18; v_gene: TRBV3-1/TRBV3-2; CDR3aa: CASSGLAGMVLSTDTQYF
len: 16; v_gene: TRBV10-3; CDR3aa: CAISPGTSGGTDTQYF
len: 15; v_gene: TRBV3-1/TRBV3-2; CDR3aa: CASSQGASSNQPQHF
len: 16; v_gene: TRBV6-2/TRBV6-3; CDR3aa: CASSYSGQAVQETQYF
len: 15; v_gene: TRBV27; CDR3aa: CASSFLAPGRNEQFF
len: 16; v_gene: TRBV7-9; CDR3aa: CASSLAVAQGHSPLHF
len: 13; v_gene: TRBV12-3/TRBV12-4; CDR3aa: CASSLRGNQPQHF
len: 13; v_gene: TRBV14; CDR3aa: CASSHRTAYEQYF
len: 16; v_gene: TRBV18; CDR3aa: CASSPSAGASTDTQYF
len: 14; v_gene: TRBV7-9; CDR3aa: CASSRRTGADTQYF
len: 13; v_gene: TRBV27; CDR3aa: CASSLRDNTEAFF
len: 15; v_gene: TRBV2; CDR3aa: CASGAGLHPHYGYTF
len: 13; v_gene: TRBV19; CDR3aa: CASSILSGDEQFF
len: 16; v_gene: TRBV7-8; CDR3aa: CASSPRTGSFVDTQYF
len: 15; v_gene: TRBV28; CDR3aa: CAGGQGDRETDTQYF
len: 15; v_gene: TRBV6-5; CDR3aa: CASNRQGGSYNEQFF
len: 12; v_gene: TRBV14; CDR3aa: CASSHDTGELFF
len: 17; v_gene: TRBV27; CDR3aa: CASSPRGRVDSNYGYTF
len: 14; v_gene: TRBV27; CDR3aa: CASSKGDRNTEAFF
len: 16; v_gene: TRBV7-9; CDR3aa: CASSLGPDREDEKLFF
len: 17; v_gene: TRBV10-2; CDR3aa: CASSESGQGPSSYEQYF
len: 16; v_gene: TRBV4-2; CDR3aa: CASSQVAAAPQEKLFF
len: 16; v_gene: TRBV15; CDR3aa: CATSRKDRGYGETQYF
len: 13; v_gene: TRBV5-4; CDR3aa: CASSFHIQETQYF
len: 14; v_gene: TRBV6-5; CDR3aa: CASSSGQRNYGYTF
len: 15; v_gene: TRBV5-4; CDR3aa: CASSSYGRGFGEQYF
len: 12; v_gene: TRBV24-1; CDR3aa: CATRDREETQYF
len: 15; v_gene: TRBV9; CDR3aa: CASSLGQGHLGELFF
len: 15; v_gene: TRBV18; CDR3aa: CASSPMGQGNEKLFF
len: 14; v_gene: TRBV6-5; CDR3aa: CATAPGSLDYGYTF
len: 15; v_gene: TRBV21-1; CDR3aa: CASSKGLDRVDEQYF
len: 13; v_gene: TRBV7-2; CDR3aa: CASSLPGSVEQFF
len: 19; v_gene: TRBV5-4; CDR3aa: CASSSPTSGGASSYNEQFF
len: 15; v_gene: TRBV27; CDR3aa: CASIPGTGGFYEQYF
len: 15; v_gene: TRBV7-2; CDR3aa: CASTLHGIGGETQYF